This is a list of T cell receptor beta chains from one sample in a study of T-cell memory formation after mild COVID-19. TCRdb re-derived calls from the 5' RACE reads in MiXCR, one entry per CDR3 protein. The sample records over 350,000 distinct CDR3 sequences, roughly a quarter being singletons. Sequencing input: PBMCs or a T cell subset sorted from them (not recorded which). The source of these receptors is an adult woman who had mild COVID-19 (a few samples of this study predate the infection). Cell type and time point are not known. Each CDR3 is given with its conserved first and last residue. Each record gives: D gene, J gene, clone size, V gene, CDR3 protein, CDR3 DNA. A D gene is named only where the DNA matches it firmly. Not every row has a clone size; where given, it reads once, few, many or a size class.

d_gene: .; j_gene: TRBJ2-7; abundance: .; v_gene: TRBV11-2; CDR3aa: CASSLEFGGEQYF; CDR3nt: TGTGCCAGCAGCTTAGAGTTTGGGGGTGAGCAGTACTTC
d_gene: TRBD2; j_gene: TRBJ2-1; abundance: once; v_gene: TRBV12-3/TRBV12-4; CDR3aa: CASSLVAGIRQNEQFF; CDR3nt: TGTGCCAGCAGTTTAGTAGCGGGTATCCGACAGAATGAGCAGTTCTTC
d_gene: .; j_gene: TRBJ2-7; abundance: .; v_gene: TRBV20-1; CDR3aa: CSASDRRTSYEQYF; CDR3nt: TGCAGTGCTTCGGACAGAAGGACCTCCTACGAGCAGTACTTC
d_gene: .; j_gene: TRBJ2-1; abundance: .; v_gene: TRBV12-3/TRBV12-4; CDR3aa: CASRSSSETSYNEQFF; CDR3nt: TGTGCCAGCCGGTCCAGTAGCGAGACCTCCTACAATGAGCAGTTCTTC
d_gene: .; j_gene: TRBJ2-2; abundance: .; v_gene: TRBV6-2/TRBV6-3; CDR3aa: CASCDPWGTRTGELFF; CDR3nt: TGTGCCAGCTGCGACCCTTGGGGCACCCGCACCGGGGAGCTGTTTTTT
d_gene: .; j_gene: TRBJ2-5; abundance: .; v_gene: TRBV7-8; CDR3aa: CASSQDLDSETQYF; CDR3nt: TGTGCCAGCAGCCAAGATCTAGACTCGGAGACCCAGTACTTC
d_gene: TRBD2; j_gene: TRBJ2-1; abundance: .; v_gene: TRBV11-3; CDR3aa: CASSLATSVASYNEQFF; CDR3nt: TGTGCCAGCAGCTTAGCGACTAGCGTTGCCTCCTACAATGAGCAGTTCTTC
d_gene: TRBD1; j_gene: TRBJ2-2; abundance: .; v_gene: TRBV5-5; CDR3aa: CASSPPRTGPDTGELFF; CDR3nt: TGTGCCAGCAGCCCCCCCCGGACAGGGCCGGACACCGGGGAGCTGTTTTTT
d_gene: TRBD2; j_gene: TRBJ2-5; abundance: few; v_gene: TRBV5-1; CDR3aa: CASSLPGGAQETQYF; CDR3nt: TGCGCCAGCAGCTTGCCGGGGGGTGCGCAAGAGACCCAGTACTTC
d_gene: TRBD1; j_gene: TRBJ1-1; abundance: few; v_gene: TRBV7-9; CDR3aa: CASTDRGNTEAFF; CDR3nt: TGTGCCAGCACCGACAGGGGGAACACTGAAGCTTTCTTT
d_gene: .; j_gene: TRBJ2-7; abundance: few; v_gene: TRBV29-1; CDR3aa: CSVRFEQRSYEQYF; CDR3nt: TGCAGCGTTAGGTTTGAACAGCGCTCCTACGAGCAGTACTTC
d_gene: .; j_gene: TRBJ2-3; abundance: .; v_gene: TRBV24-1; CDR3aa: CATSDKRKPQYF; CDR3nt: TGTGCCACCAGTGATAAGCGGAAGCCCCAGTATTTT
d_gene: TRBD1; j_gene: TRBJ2-7; abundance: many; v_gene: TRBV5-1; CDR3aa: CASSSYTGTGSYEQYF; CDR3nt: TGCGCCAGCAGCTCCTACACCGGGACAGGCTCCTACGAGCAGTACTTC
d_gene: TRBD2; j_gene: TRBJ2-7; abundance: .; v_gene: TRBV20-1; CDR3aa: CSASWTSGADYEQYF; CDR3nt: TGCAGTGCTAGCTGGACTAGCGGGGCCGACTACGAGCAGTACTTC
d_gene: .; j_gene: TRBJ1-4; abundance: once; v_gene: TRBV15; CDR3aa: CATSYRTNEKLFF; CDR3nt: TGTGCCACCAGTTATAGGACTAATGAAAAACTGTTTTTT
d_gene: TRBD1; j_gene: TRBJ1-3; abundance: .; v_gene: TRBV7-6; CDR3aa: CASSLALGTGRGNTIYF; CDR3nt: TGTGCCAGCAGCTTAGCGCTGGGGACAGGCCGTGGAAACACCATATATTTT
d_gene: .; j_gene: TRBJ2-2; abundance: many; v_gene: TRBV12-3/TRBV12-4; CDR3aa: CASSPGTTTGELFF; CDR3nt: TGTGCCAGCAGTCCAGGGACAACCACCGGGGAGCTGTTTTTT
d_gene: .; j_gene: TRBJ1-1; abundance: .; v_gene: TRBV3-1; CDR3aa: CASSQALTAGLNTEAFF; CDR3nt: TGTGCCAGCAGCCAAGCCCTAACGGCAGGATTGAACACTGAAGCTTTCTTT
d_gene: .; j_gene: TRBJ2-1; abundance: few; v_gene: TRBV5-6; CDR3aa: CASSLVAEQFF; CDR3nt: TGTGCCAGCAGCTTGGTCGCGGAGCAGTTCTTC
d_gene: .; j_gene: TRBJ2-7; abundance: .; v_gene: TRBV12-3/TRBV12-4; CDR3aa: CASSPQSGGWYEQYF; CDR3nt: TGTGCCAGCAGCCCTCAGTCGGGGGGCTGGTACGAGCAGTACTTC
d_gene: .; j_gene: TRBJ2-3; abundance: few; v_gene: TRBV12-3/TRBV12-4; CDR3aa: CASSFREGGTQYF; CDR3nt: TGTGCCAGCAGTTTCAGGGAGGGGGGTACGCAGTATTTT
d_gene: TRBD2; j_gene: TRBJ2-3; abundance: .; v_gene: TRBV19; CDR3aa: CASSPLSGTGLDTQYF; CDR3nt: TGTGCCAGTAGCCCGCTCAGCGGGACGGGCTTAGATACGCAGTATTTT
d_gene: .; j_gene: TRBJ2-2; abundance: few; v_gene: TRBV28; CDR3aa: CASSFWGSTGELFF; CDR3nt: TGTGCCAGCAGTTTTTGGGGTAGCACCGGGGAGCTGTTTTTT
d_gene: .; j_gene: TRBJ2-5; abundance: .; v_gene: TRBV10-3; CDR3aa: CAISEGATAPVGSPQETQYF; CDR3nt: TGTGCCATCAGTGAGGGCGCGACTGCGCCGGTCGGGTCCCCCCAAGAGACCCAGTACTTC
d_gene: TRBD1; j_gene: TRBJ1-2; abundance: .; v_gene: TRBV6-5; CDR3aa: CASSPLVPTPGQGNYGYTF; CDR3nt: TGTGCCAGCAGTCCACTGGTCCCCACTCCGGGACAGGGAAACTATGGCTACACCTTC
d_gene: .; j_gene: TRBJ2-3; abundance: .; v_gene: TRBV6-5; CDR3aa: CASSYNSGRTDTQYF; CDR3nt: TGTGCCAGCAGTTACAATTCGGGTCGCACAGATACGCAGTATTTT
d_gene: TRBD2; j_gene: TRBJ2-5; abundance: .; v_gene: TRBV12-3/TRBV12-4; CDR3aa: CASSSGTSGGVWETQYF; CDR3nt: TGTGCCAGCAGTTCAGGGACTAGCGGGGGGGTCTGGGAGACCCAGTACTTC
d_gene: .; j_gene: TRBJ2-3; abundance: few; v_gene: TRBV5-1; CDR3aa: CASSLEQRGDTQYF; CDR3nt: TGCGCCAGCAGCTTGGAACAGCGAGGGGATACGCAGTATTTT
d_gene: .; j_gene: TRBJ1-1; abundance: few; v_gene: TRBV4-3; CDR3aa: CASSRRQTNTEAFF; CDR3nt: TGCGCCAGCAGCCGACGACAGACCAACACTGAAGCTTTCTTT
d_gene: TRBD2; j_gene: TRBJ2-5; abundance: few; v_gene: TRBV7-2; CDR3aa: CASSSAGTSVQETQYF; CDR3nt: TGTGCCAGCAGCTCGGCAGGGACTAGCGTTCAAGAGACCCAGTACTTC
d_gene: .; j_gene: TRBJ2-2; abundance: .; v_gene: TRBV28; CDR3aa: CASSRRGRPTNTGELFF; CDR3nt: TGTGCCAGCAGCAGGCGGGGGCGGCCTACTAACACCGGGGAGCTGTTTTTT
d_gene: .; j_gene: TRBJ2-6; abundance: .; v_gene: TRBV9; CDR3aa: CASSGFVKYGAEGEDNVLTF; CDR3nt: TGTGCCAGCAGCGGCTTCGTAAAATATGGGGCCGAGGGGGAGGACAACGTCCTGACTTTC
d_gene: .; j_gene: TRBJ2-6; abundance: few; v_gene: TRBV7-9; CDR3aa: CASSRFPGANVLTF; CDR3nt: TGTGCCAGCAGCCGGTTCCCTGGGGCCAACGTCCTGACTTTC
d_gene: TRBD1; j_gene: TRBJ1-4; abundance: .; v_gene: TRBV12-3/TRBV12-4; CDR3aa: CASSTGQVGNEKLFF; CDR3nt: TGTGCCAGCAGTACCGGACAGGTTGGAAATGAAAAACTGTTTTTT
d_gene: .; j_gene: TRBJ2-5; abundance: .; v_gene: TRBV20-1; CDR3aa: CSARGGERNSMETQYF; CDR3nt: TGCAGTGCTAGAGGGGGTGAGCGGAACTCGATGGAGACCCAGTACTTC
d_gene: .; j_gene: TRBJ1-1; abundance: .; v_gene: TRBV20-1; CDR3aa: CSAPATTFGNTEAFF; CDR3nt: TGCAGTGCTCCAGCCACCACCTTTGGCAACACTGAAGCTTTCTTT
d_gene: .; j_gene: TRBJ2-7; abundance: .; v_gene: TRBV19; CDR3aa: CASSPEEGSYEQYF; CDR3nt: TGTGCCAGTAGTCCGGAGGAGGGCTCCTACGAGCAGTACTTC
d_gene: .; j_gene: TRBJ2-5; abundance: once; v_gene: TRBV18; CDR3aa: CASSSRRRGQETQYF; CDR3nt: TGTGCCAGCTCATCCCGGCGGAGGGGCCAGGAGACCCAGTACTTC
d_gene: .; j_gene: TRBJ2-1; abundance: many; v_gene: TRBV5-1; CDR3aa: CASSPLAADEQFF; CDR3nt: TGCGCCAGCAGCCCCCTTGCAGCCGATGAGCAGTTCTTC
d_gene: TRBD2; j_gene: TRBJ2-5; abundance: .; v_gene: TRBV5-1; CDR3aa: CASSFASGGADETQYF; CDR3nt: TGCGCCAGCAGCTTCGCTAGCGGGGGGGCCGATGAGACCCAGTACTTC
d_gene: .; j_gene: TRBJ2-3; abundance: .; v_gene: TRBV7-3; CDR3aa: CASSPNRQPDTQYF; CDR3nt: TGTGCCAGCAGCCCGAATCGACAGCCAGATACGCAGTATTTT
d_gene: .; j_gene: TRBJ2-3; abundance: few; v_gene: TRBV19; CDR3aa: CASSPEGRTDTQYF; CDR3nt: TGTGCCAGTAGCCCTGAAGGGCGCACAGATACGCAGTATTTT
d_gene: TRBD1; j_gene: TRBJ1-5; abundance: few; v_gene: TRBV10-3; CDR3aa: CAISADRGSQPQHF; CDR3nt: TGTGCCATCAGCGCGGACAGGGGGAGTCAGCCCCAGCATTTT
d_gene: .; j_gene: TRBJ1-5; abundance: .; v_gene: TRBV19; CDR3aa: CASSIDSGTADPNQPQHF; CDR3nt: TGTGCCAGTAGTATAGATTCGGGTACCGCCGACCCAAATCAGCCCCAGCATTTT
d_gene: .; j_gene: TRBJ1-1; abundance: .; v_gene: TRBV29-1; CDR3aa: CSVATGTVHTEAFF; CDR3nt: TGCAGCGTTGCCACAGGGACGGTGCACACTGAAGCTTTCTTT
d_gene: TRBD1; j_gene: TRBJ1-2; abundance: .; v_gene: TRBV6-4; CDR3aa: CASSDWTGGGYTF; CDR3nt: TGTGCCAGCAGTGACTGGACAGGAGGTGGCTACACCTTC
d_gene: TRBD1; j_gene: TRBJ1-2; abundance: .; v_gene: TRBV5-6; CDR3aa: CASSLAAGGNYGYTF; CDR3nt: TGTGCCAGCAGCTTGGCCGCAGGGGGCAACTATGGCTACACCTTC
d_gene: .; j_gene: TRBJ2-3; abundance: few; v_gene: TRBV24-1; CDR3aa: CATSETGRTDTQYF; CDR3nt: TGTGCCACCAGTGAAACAGGGAGGACAGATACGCAGTATTTT
d_gene: TRBD2; j_gene: TRBJ2-2; abundance: few; v_gene: TRBV5-4; CDR3aa: CASSLKSGGNTGELFF; CDR3nt: TGTGCCAGCAGCTTGAAGAGCGGGGGGAACACCGGGGAGCTGTTTTTT
d_gene: .; j_gene: TRBJ1-2; abundance: few; v_gene: TRBV5-1; CDR3aa: CASSLAGLTNYGYTF; CDR3nt: TGCGCCAGCAGCTTGGCTGGATTAACCAACTATGGCTACACCTTC
d_gene: .; j_gene: TRBJ2-1; abundance: few; v_gene: TRBV5-6; CDR3aa: CASSLDRVNEQFF; CDR3nt: TGTGCCAGCAGCTTGGACAGGGTTAATGAGCAGTTCTTC
d_gene: TRBD1; j_gene: TRBJ2-5; abundance: .; v_gene: TRBV7-3; CDR3aa: CASSPTGTVQETQYF; CDR3nt: TGTGCCAGCAGCCCGACGGGGACAGTACAAGAGACCCAGTACTTC
d_gene: TRBD2; j_gene: TRBJ2-7; abundance: .; v_gene: TRBV7-9; CDR3aa: CASSLLAGRSYEQYF; CDR3nt: TGTGCCAGCAGCTTACTAGCGGGCCGCTCCTACGAGCAGTACTTC
d_gene: .; j_gene: TRBJ1-1; abundance: few; v_gene: TRBV12-3/TRBV12-4; CDR3aa: CASSLGLQNTEAFF; CDR3nt: TGTGCCAGCAGTTTAGGATTGCAGAACACTGAAGCTTTCTTT
d_gene: TRBD1; j_gene: TRBJ1-2; abundance: few; v_gene: TRBV12-3/TRBV12-4; CDR3aa: CASSSNHRGSNYGYTF; CDR3nt: TGTGCCAGCAGTTCGAACCACAGGGGGAGTAACTATGGCTACACCTTC
d_gene: .; j_gene: TRBJ1-1; abundance: .; v_gene: TRBV29-1; CDR3aa: CSTRMNTEAFF; CDR3nt: TGCAGCACTAGGATGAACACTGAAGCTTTCTTT
d_gene: .; j_gene: TRBJ2-1; abundance: few; v_gene: TRBV7-8; CDR3aa: CASSLTVDNEQFF; CDR3nt: TGTGCCAGCAGCTTAACGGTCGACAATGAGCAGTTCTTC
d_gene: .; j_gene: TRBJ2-2; abundance: .; v_gene: TRBV5-1; CDR3aa: CASSWSAGTGELFF; CDR3nt: TGCGCCAGCAGCTGGTCGGCTGGCACCGGGGAGCTGTTTTTT
d_gene: .; j_gene: TRBJ2-2; abundance: .; v_gene: TRBV11-3; CDR3aa: CASSLPTWSSNTGELFF; CDR3nt: TGTGCCAGCAGCCTACCAACCTGGTCCTCGAACACCGGGGAGCTGTTTTTT
d_gene: .; j_gene: TRBJ1-1; abundance: .; v_gene: TRBV18; CDR3aa: CASSMTGGIGGKAFF; CDR3nt: TGTGCCAGCTCGATGACCGGGGGGATCGGCGGAAAAGCTTTCTTT